The T cell receptor beta chain described here comes from a study of cytomegalovirus exposure and HLA in healthy donors. Overall study results and limits: It was only CMV serostatus that was available as immune exposure information.

The study ran its PCR with 60 Vbeta and 13 Jbeta primers. Clones were sequenced by immunoSEQ multiplex PCR, and TCRdb holds only the in-frame ones, with some missing. The sample contains roughly 140,000 clones, roughly 78% of which appear only once. The ends lost 0 bases at V and 2 bases at J; junction bases unmatched: 8. The CDR3 runs 16 residues. Germline V gene data show CDR1 as SGHNT and CDR2 as YYREEE (reference sequence). The count of this clone is one. No antigen is known for it. The sequence derives from a young man in good health and CMV-seronegative. The rearrangement joins TRBV5-4 to TRBJ2-7; 7 nucleotides align to TRBD1. The sequenced sample consisted of PBMCs. CDR3: CASSLDLGTVTYEQYF. The CDR3 DNA is TGTGCCAGCAGCTTGGATTTGGGGACAGTAACCTACGAGCAGTACTTC.